This TCR beta chain emerged from a study of T-cell reconstitution after alpha-beta-depleted transplantation in children. Germline-derived CDR1 and CDR2 are SGHDT and YYEEEE. The CDR3 sequence is 12 residues long. The ends were cut back, 0 bases at V and 7 bases at J, with 8 bases in the middle. Using unique molecular identifiers, the investigators prepared the TCRbeta library. Via MiXCR, TCRdb re-called the PCR reads, giving one row per CDR3 protein. In the table there are about 240,000 distinct CDR3 sequences, 12% of which are singletons. This clonotype appeared many times. The source of this sequence is a human donor who donated a stem cell graft to a child with acute lymphoblastic leukemia. This chain links TRBV5-6 with TRBJ2-7, with unresolved D. The material was PBMCs from the stem cell graft donor, obtained from the stem cell graft. CDR3 DNA sequence: TGTGCCAGCAGCTTGGCCCAAGGGGAGCAGTACTTC. It is translated as CASSLAQGEQYF.